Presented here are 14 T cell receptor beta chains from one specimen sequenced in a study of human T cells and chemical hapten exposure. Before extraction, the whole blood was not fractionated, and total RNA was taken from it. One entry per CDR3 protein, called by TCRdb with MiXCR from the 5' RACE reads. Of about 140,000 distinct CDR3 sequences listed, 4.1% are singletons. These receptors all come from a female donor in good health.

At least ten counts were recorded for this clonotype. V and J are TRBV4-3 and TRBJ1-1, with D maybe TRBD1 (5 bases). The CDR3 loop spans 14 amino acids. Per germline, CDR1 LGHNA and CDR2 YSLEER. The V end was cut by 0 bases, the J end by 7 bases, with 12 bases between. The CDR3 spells CASSQDQGIGEAFF. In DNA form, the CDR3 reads TGCGCCAGCAGCCAAGATCAGGGAATCGGTGAAGCTTTCTTT.

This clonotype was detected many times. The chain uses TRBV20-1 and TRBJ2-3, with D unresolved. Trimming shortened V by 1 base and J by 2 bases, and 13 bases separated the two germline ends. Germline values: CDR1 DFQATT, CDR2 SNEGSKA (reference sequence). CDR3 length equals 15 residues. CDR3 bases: TGCAGTGCTAGAGGACCTGACGGTTTCACAGATACGCAGTATTTT. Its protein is CSARGPDGFTDTQYF.

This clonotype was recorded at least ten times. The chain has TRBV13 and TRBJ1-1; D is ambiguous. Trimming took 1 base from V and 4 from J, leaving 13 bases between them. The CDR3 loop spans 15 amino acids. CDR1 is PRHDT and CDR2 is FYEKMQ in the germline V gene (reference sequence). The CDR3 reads CASSLDLVPGTEAFF. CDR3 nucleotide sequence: TGTGCCAGCAGCTTAGATCTGGTTCCGGGCACTGAAGCTTTCTTT.

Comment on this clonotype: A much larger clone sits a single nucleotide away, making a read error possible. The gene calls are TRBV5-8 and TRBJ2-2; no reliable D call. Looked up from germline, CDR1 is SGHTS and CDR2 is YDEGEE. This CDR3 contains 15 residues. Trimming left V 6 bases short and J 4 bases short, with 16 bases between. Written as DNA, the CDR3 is TGTGCCAGCATCCAAACCCCCGGCGGCACCGGGGAGCTGTTTTTT. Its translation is CASIQTPGGTGELFF. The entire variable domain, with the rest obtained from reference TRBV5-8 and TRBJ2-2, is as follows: EAGVTQSPTHLIKTRGQQATLRCSPISGHTSVYWYQQALGLGLQFLLWYDEGEERNRGNFPPRFSGRQFPNYSSELNVNALELEDSALYLCASIQTPGGTGELFFGEGSRLTVL.

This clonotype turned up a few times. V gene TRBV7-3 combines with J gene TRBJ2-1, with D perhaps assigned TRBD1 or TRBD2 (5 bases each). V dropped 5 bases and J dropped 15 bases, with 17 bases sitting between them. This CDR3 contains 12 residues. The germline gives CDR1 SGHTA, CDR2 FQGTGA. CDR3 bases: TGTGCCAGCAGCAAACCGGGACGAGTCCTGTTCTTC. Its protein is CASSKPGRVLFF. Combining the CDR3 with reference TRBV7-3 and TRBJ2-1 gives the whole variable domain GAGVSQTPSNKVTEKGKYVELRCDPISGHTALYWYRQSLGQGPEFLIYFQGTGAADDSGLPNDRFFAVRPEGSVSTLKIQRTERGDSAVYLCASSKPGRVLFFGPGTRLTVL.

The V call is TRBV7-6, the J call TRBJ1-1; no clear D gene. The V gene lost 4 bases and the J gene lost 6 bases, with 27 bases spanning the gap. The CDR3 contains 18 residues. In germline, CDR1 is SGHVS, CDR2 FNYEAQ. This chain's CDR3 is CASSSPFWEEAVSPEAFF. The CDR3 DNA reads TGTGCCAGCAGCTCCCCTTTTTGGGAAGAGGCCGTTAGCCCTGAAGCTTTCTTT.

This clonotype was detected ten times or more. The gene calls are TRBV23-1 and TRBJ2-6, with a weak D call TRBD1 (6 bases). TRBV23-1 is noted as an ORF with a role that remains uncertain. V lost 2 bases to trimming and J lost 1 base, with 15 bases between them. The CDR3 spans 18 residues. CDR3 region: CASSQEGQGRSGANVLTF. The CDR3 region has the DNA TGCGCCAGCAGTCAAGAAGGGCAGGGGAGATCTGGGGCCAACGTCCTGACTTTC.

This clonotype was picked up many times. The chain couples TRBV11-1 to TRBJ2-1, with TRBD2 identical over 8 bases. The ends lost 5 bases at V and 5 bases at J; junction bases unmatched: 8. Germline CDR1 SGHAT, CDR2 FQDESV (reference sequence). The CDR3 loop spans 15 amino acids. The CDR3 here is CASSDGGAIDNEQFF. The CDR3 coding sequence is TGTGCCAGCAGCGACGGGGGGGCCATAGACAATGAGCAGTTCTTC.

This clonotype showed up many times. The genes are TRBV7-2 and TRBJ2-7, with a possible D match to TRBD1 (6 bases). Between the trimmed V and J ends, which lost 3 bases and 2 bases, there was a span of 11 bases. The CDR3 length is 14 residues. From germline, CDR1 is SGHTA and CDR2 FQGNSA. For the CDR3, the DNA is TGTGCCAGCAGCTTTTCCAGGGGCCCCTACGAGCAGTACTTC. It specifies CASSFSRGPYEQYF.

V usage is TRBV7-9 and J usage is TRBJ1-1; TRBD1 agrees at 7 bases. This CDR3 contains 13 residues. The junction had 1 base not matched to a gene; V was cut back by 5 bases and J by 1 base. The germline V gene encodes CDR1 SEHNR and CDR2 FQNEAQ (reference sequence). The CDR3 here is CASSPGGNTEAFF. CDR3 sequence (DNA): TGTGCCAGCAGCCCAGGGGGGAACACTGAAGCTTTCTTT.

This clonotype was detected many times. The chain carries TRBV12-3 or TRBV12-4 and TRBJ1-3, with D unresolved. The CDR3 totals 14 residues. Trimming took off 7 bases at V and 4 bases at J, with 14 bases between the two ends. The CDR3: CASTLRLQGNTIYF. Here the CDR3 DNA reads TGTGCCAGCACCCTAAGATTACAGGGAAACACCATATATTTT.

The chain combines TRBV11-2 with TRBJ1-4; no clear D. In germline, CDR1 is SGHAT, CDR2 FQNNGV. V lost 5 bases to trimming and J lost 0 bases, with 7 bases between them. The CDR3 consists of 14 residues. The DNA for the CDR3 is TGTGCCAGCAGCCTCCGTGCAACTAATGAAAAACTGTTTTTT. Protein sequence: CASSLRATNEKLFF. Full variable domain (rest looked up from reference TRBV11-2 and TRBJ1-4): EAGVAQSPRYKIIEKRQSVAFWCNPISGHATLYWYQQILGQGPKLLIQFQNNGVVDDSQLPKDRFSAERLKGVDSTLKIQPAKLEDSAVYLCASSLRATNEKLFFGSGTQLSVL.

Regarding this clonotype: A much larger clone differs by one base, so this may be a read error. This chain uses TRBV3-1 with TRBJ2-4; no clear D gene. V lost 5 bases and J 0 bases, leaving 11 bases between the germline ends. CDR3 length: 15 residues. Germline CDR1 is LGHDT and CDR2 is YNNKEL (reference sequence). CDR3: CASSDADRAKNIQYF. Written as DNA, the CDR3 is TGTGCCAGCAGCGACGCAGATCGAGCCAAAAACATTCAGTACTTC.

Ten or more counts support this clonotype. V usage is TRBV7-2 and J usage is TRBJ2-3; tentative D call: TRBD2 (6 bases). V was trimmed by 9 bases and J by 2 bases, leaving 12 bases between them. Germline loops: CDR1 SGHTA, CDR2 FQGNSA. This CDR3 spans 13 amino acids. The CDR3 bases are TGTGCCAGTCACGGACTAAACACAGATACGCAGTATTTT. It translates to CASHGLNTDTQYF.